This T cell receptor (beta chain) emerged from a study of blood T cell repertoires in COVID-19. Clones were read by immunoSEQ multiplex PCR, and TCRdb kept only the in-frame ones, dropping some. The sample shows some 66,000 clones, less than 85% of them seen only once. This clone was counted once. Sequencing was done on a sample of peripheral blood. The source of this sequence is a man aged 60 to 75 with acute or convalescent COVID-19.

The CDR3 here is CASSISGGSSGNTIYF. CDR3 bases: TGTGCCAGTAGTATTAGTGGCGGGAGCTCTGGAAACACCATATATTTT. This chain connects TRBV19 to TRBJ1-3, with D uncertain. This CDR3 comprises 16 residues. Trimming removed 3 bases from V and 0 bases from J, with 12 bases in between. The germline V gene has CDR1 LNHDA and CDR2 SQIVND (reference sequence).